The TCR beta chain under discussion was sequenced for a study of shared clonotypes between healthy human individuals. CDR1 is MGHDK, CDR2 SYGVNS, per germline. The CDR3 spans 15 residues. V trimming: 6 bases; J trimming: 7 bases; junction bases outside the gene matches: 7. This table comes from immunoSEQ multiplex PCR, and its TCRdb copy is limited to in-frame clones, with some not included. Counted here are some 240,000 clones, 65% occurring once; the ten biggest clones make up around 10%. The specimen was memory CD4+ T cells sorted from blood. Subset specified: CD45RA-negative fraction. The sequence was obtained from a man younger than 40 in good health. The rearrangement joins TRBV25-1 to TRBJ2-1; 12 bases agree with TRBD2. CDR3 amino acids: CASRASGRADNEQFF. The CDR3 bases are TGTGCCAGCAGGGCTAGCGGGAGGGCTGATAATGAGCAGTTCTTC.